These 10 T cell receptor beta chains share one sample of origin, sequenced in a study of shared clonotypes between healthy human individuals (dated by TCRdb to 2019 to 2021). Receptor libraries were prepared by the immunoSEQ multiplex PCR assay. The table comes from immuneACCESS by way of TCRdb, which keeps in-frame sequences with V and J called. Part of the clones is missing from these tables; in studies checked, under half for an unresolved V gene and the rest for unknown reasons. The sample records 1,400,000 or so clones, 98% of which are singletons. Of the sample, 0.3% to 0.45% falls within the top ten clones. The sample was naive CD4+ T cells sorted from blood. This specimen's cell subset or site label, per the study, means: CD45RA+ positively selected. The receptor source for this set is a man aged 25 to 45 in good health.

This chain links TRBV9 with TRBJ1-2; D unresolved. CDR1 and CDR2 from the germline V gene are SGDLS and YYNGEE. V gave up 4 bases and J gave up 4 bases, with 11 bases separating them. The CDR3 totals 13 residues. This CDR3 reads CASSPAQVYGYTF. In nucleotides, the CDR3 is TGTGCCAGCAGCCCCGCTCAAGTCTATGGCTACACCTTC.

The chain recombines TRBV7-3 with TRBJ2-2; the D call may be TRBD1 or TRBD2 (6 bases each). CDR3 length equals 15 residues. The germline V gene has CDR1 SGHTA and CDR2 FQGTGA. Trimming shortened V by 5 bases and J by 4 bases, and 14 bases separated the two germline ends. CDR3 sequence reads: CASSLKRGATGELFF. In nucleotides, the CDR3 is TGTGCCAGCAGCCTGAAAAGGGGGGCCACCGGGGAGCTGTTTTTT.

The chain links TRBV11-2 to TRBJ2-7; tentatively, D is TRBD2 (5 bases). The CDR3 runs 14 residues. Germline V gene sequence: CDR1 SGHAT, CDR2 FQNNGV. V was pared by 9 bases and J by 7 bases, with 22 bases between. The CDR3 sequence: CASGVLGSPGEQYF. Written as DNA, the CDR3 is TGTGCCAGTGGCGTACTAGGGAGTCCGGGAGAGCAGTACTTC.

The V gene is TRBV27, the J gene TRBJ1-3; D is uncertain. CDR1 and CDR2 from the germline V gene are MNHEY and SMNVEV (reference sequence). The CDR3 extends over 15 amino acids. Trimming stripped 3 bases from V and 3 bases from J, with 12 bases between. CDR3 DNA: TGTGCCAGCAGTTTCCGGCTGTCCCTTGGAAACACCATATATTTT. Residues: CASSFRLSLGNTIYF.

Worth noting for this clone: At the DNA level, this CDR3 is encoded by other sequences in the same sample as well. The rearrangement uses TRBV5-1 and TRBJ2-5; a possible D gene is TRBD1 (6 bases). Looked up from germline, CDR1 is SGHRS and CDR2 is YFSETQ. V shed 1 base and J shed 5 bases, with 9 bases lying between them. The CDR3 has 13 residues. The CDR3 nucleotides read TGCGCCAGCAGCTTGTCAGGGGAGGAGACCCAGTACTTC. This gives the protein CASSLSGEETQYF.

This chain connects TRBV20-1 to TRBJ2-5; D call uncertain. The CDR3 sequence is 11 residues long. Germline CDR1 is DFQATT and CDR2 is SNEGSKA (reference sequence). Trimming shortened V by 7 bases and J by 0 bases, and 6 bases separated the two germline ends. CDR3 region: CSEVDQETQYF. CDR3 nucleotide sequence: TGCAGTGAAGTGGACCAAGAGACCCAGTACTTC.

The chain uses TRBV20-1 and TRBJ2-1; D uncertain. Germline V CDR1 and CDR2: DFQATT, SNEGSKA (reference sequence). V lost 5 bases and J lost 7, with 9 bases in between. The CDR3 totals 11 residues. CDR3 DNA: TGCAGTGCTCTAGGGCAGAATGAGCAGTTCTTC. This gives the protein CSALGQNEQFF.

This clone showed up just once. The chain joins TRBV19 to TRBJ1-2; D unclear. CDR3 length: 14 amino acids. Germline V gene data show CDR1 as LNHDA and CDR2 as SQIVND (reference sequence). Trimming shortened V by 5 bases and J by 7 bases, and 17 bases separated the two germline ends. The CDR3 region is CASSPKARTGGYTF. CDR3 bases: TGTGCCAGTAGTCCAAAGGCGCGGACGGGTGGCTACACCTTC. The full variable domain, with the rest looked up from reference TRBV19 and TRBJ1-2, is DGGITQSPKYLFRKEGQNVTLSCEQNLNHDAMYWYRQDPGQGLRLIYYSQIVNDFQKGDIAEGYSVSREKKESFPLTVTSAQKNPTAFYLCASSPKARTGGYTFGSGTRLTVV.

The CDR3: CASSHGLAGPYEQYF. The CDR3 bases are TGCGCCAGCAGCCATGGACTAGCGGGACCCTACGAGCAGTACTTC. This chain connects TRBV5-1 to TRBJ2-7; 12 positions agree with TRBD2. The V segment lost 4 bases and the J segment 2 bases; nucleotides outside the gene matches: 4. This CDR3 has 15 residues. Germline V gene data show CDR1 as SGHRS and CDR2 as YFSETQ. Full variable domain (remainder filled in from reference TRBV5-1 and TRBJ2-7): KAGVTQTPRYLIKTRGQQVTLSCSPISGHRSVSWYQQTPGQGLQFLFEYFSETQRNKGNFPGRFSGRQFSNSRSEMNVSTLELGDSALYLCASSHGLAGPYEQYFGPGTRLTVT.

The V call is TRBV5-1, the J call TRBJ1-1; 11 bases map to TRBD1. From germline, CDR1 is SGHRS and CDR2 YFSETQ. Trimming took 2 bases from V and 1 from J; bases not matched to a gene: 4. CDR3 length equals 16 residues. For the CDR3, the DNA is TGCGCCAGCAGCTTCCGGGACAGGGGGAGGAACACTGAAGCTTTCTTT. It translates to CASSFRDRGRNTEAFF.